This T cell receptor (beta chain) was retrieved from a study of T cells in localized non-small cell lung cancer. Using immunoSEQ multiplex PCR, the repertoire was profiled, and TCRdb retains in-frame clones only, with some absent. The sample has approximately 5,600 clones; 45% are singletons. The sample holds a few counts of this clone. Germline CDR1 GTSNPN, CDR2 SVGIG (reference sequence). V lost 2 bases, J lost 10 bases, and 12 bases lay in between. The CDR3 sequence is 13 residues long. The TCR sequence derives from a man between 35 and 75 years old with stage I lung adenocarcinoma. This chain uses TRBV30 with TRBJ1-6, with D unclear. Sequenced here: lung tumor tissue, sampled before any cancer treatment. The CDR3 DNA sequence: TGTGCCTGGAGTCTAGGGCAGAGGTCACCCCTCCACTTT. Translating it yields CAWSLGQRSPLHF.